Listed here are 22 T cell receptor beta chains from one sample, sequenced in a study of blood T cell repertoires in COVID-19. Clones were read by immunoSEQ multiplex PCR, and TCRdb kept only the in-frame ones, dropping some. The repertoire holds roughly 200,000 clones, with roughly 90% as singletons. Material for sequencing was peripheral blood. The source of these receptors is a man aged 40-55 years with acute or convalescent COVID-19.

V and J are TRBV10-3 and TRBJ1-5, with 7 bases that match TRBD1. The CDR3 has 15 amino acids. V dropped 8 bases and J dropped 0; count of bases not matched to a gene: 7. Germline V gene lookup returns CDR1 ENHRY and CDR2 SYGVKD. CDR3 protein: CAIGTDQNSNQPQHF. In DNA, the CDR3 is TGTGCCATCGGGACAGATCAGAATAGCAATCAGCCCCAGCATTTT.

The rearrangement uses TRBV13 and TRBJ1-2, with 8 bases aligning to TRBD1. Per the germline V gene, CDR1 is PRHDT and CDR2 is FYEKMQ (reference sequence). CDR3 length equals 14 residues. After removal of 5 bases from V and 2 bases from J, the junction contained 4 bases not matched to a gene. Written as DNA, the CDR3 is TGTGCCAGCAGCCCGCAGGGGGCGAACTATGGCTACACCTTC. This codes for CASSPQGANYGYTF.

The chain recombines TRBV27 with TRBJ1-6, with 9 positions matching TRBD1. The CDR3 has 16 residues. After removal of 4 bases from V and 7 bases from J, the junction contained 8 bases not matched to a gene. Germline V gives CDR1 MNHEY, CDR2 SMNVEV (reference sequence). DNA of the CDR3: TGTGCCAGCAGTTCCTACAGGGGGCTGGGGAATTCACCCCTCCACTTT. It encodes CASSSYRGLGNSPLHF.

The chain is built from TRBV27 and TRBJ1-1, with no clear D. In germline, CDR1 is MNHEY, CDR2 SMNVEV (reference sequence). The length of the CDR3 is 13 residues. The V end lost 1 base, the J end lost 3 bases, and 6 bases lay between the germline ends. The CDR3 DNA sequence: TGTGCCAGCAGTTTATTACTCGACACTGAAGCTTTCTTT. Translating gives CASSLLLDTEAFF.

This clone was seen only once. The sample carries other DNA sequences with the same CDR3. This chain connects TRBV7-3 to TRBJ2-3; 8 nucleotides align to TRBD2. J lost 6 bases, V lost 4 bases, and 6 bases had no gene match. CDR3 length equals 14 residues. The germline V gene has CDR1 SGHTA and CDR2 FQGTGA. The CDR3 sequence is CASSSGLAGDTQYF. The CDR3 DNA sequence: TGTGCCAGCAGCTCCGGACTAGCAGGTGATACGCAGTATTTT.

This CDR3 reads CASSPDRDTQYF. CDR3 nucleotides: TGTGCCAGCAGCCCGGACAGGGATACGCAGTATTTT. V usage is TRBV7-9 and J usage is TRBJ2-3, with TRBD1 matching over 7 bases. The CDR3 loop spans 12 amino acids. Losses at the gene ends were 5 bases for V and 6 bases for J; bases not matched to a gene: 2. From germline, CDR1 is SEHNR and CDR2 FQNEAQ (reference sequence).

This clone was observed once. V is TRBV18 and J is TRBJ1-2; 8 positions agree with TRBD1. Trimming cost V 2 bases and J 7 bases; bases outside gene matches: 3. Germline V gene sequence: CDR1 KGHSH, CDR2 LQKENI. The CDR3 runs to 13 residues. CDR3 amino acids: CASSPKTGGGYTF. The CDR3 bases are TGTGCCAGCTCACCAAAAACAGGGGGTGGCTACACCTTC.

The V gene is TRBV6-6, the J gene TRBJ1-1; 7 bases agree with TRBD1. CDR3 length equals 15 residues. V shed 3 bases and J 2 bases; nucleotides not matched to a gene: 6. In germline, CDR1 is MNHNY, CDR2 SVGAGI (reference sequence). In DNA, the CDR3 is TGTGCCAGCAGTTATCCCGGGACAGATAACACTGAAGCTTTCTTT. Its protein product is CASSYPGTDNTEAFF.

The gene calls are TRBV19 and TRBJ1-1, with a possible D match to TRBD1 (5 bases). CDR1 and CDR2 from the germline V gene are LNHDA and SQIVND (reference sequence). The CDR3 contains 14 residues. The V end lost 1 base, the J end lost 6 bases, and 12 bases lay between the germline ends. In DNA, the CDR3 is TGTGCCAGTAGTATAGCGGGGGTATCGGCTGAAGCTTTCTTT. Amino acid sequence: CASSIAGVSAEAFF.

The DNA for the CDR3 is TGTGCCAGCAGCGTAGGGGAGCGGGGGGGCACAGATACGCAGTATTTT. Protein: CASSVGERGGTDTQYF. V and J are TRBV9 and TRBJ2-3; the match to TRBD2 covers 9 bases. Per germline, CDR1 SGDLS and CDR2 YYNGEE. This CDR3 comprises 16 residues. V dropped 0 bases and J dropped 1; count of bases not matched to a gene: 3.

J is TRBJ2-3 and V is TRBV5-1; no firm D call. CDR3 length: 14 amino acids. V gave up 0 bases and J gave up 2 bases, with 7 bases separating them. Per germline, CDR1 SGHRS and CDR2 YFSETQ. Here the CDR3 reads CASSLGLNTDTQYF. CDR3 sequence (DNA): TGCGCCAGCAGCTTGGGACTTAACACAGATACGCAGTATTTT. Using reference TRBV5-1 and TRBJ2-3 for the parts outside the CDR3, the full variable domain is KAGVTQTPRYLIKTRGQQVTLSCSPISGHRSVSWYQQTPGQGLQFLFEYFSETQRNKGNFPGRFSGRQFSNSRSEMNVSTLELGDSALYLCASSLGLNTDTQYFGPGTRLTVL.

J is TRBJ1-5 and V is TRBV14; D call uncertain. Trimming pared 2 bases from V and 7 bases from J, leaving 6 bases between. The germline V gene encodes CDR1 SGHDN and CDR2 FVKESK. The CDR3 is made up of 12 amino acids. The chain's CDR3 is CASSQNGQPQHF. The CDR3, as DNA: TGTGCCAGCAGCCAAAACGGGCAGCCCCAGCATTTT.

This clone was seen only once. This chain uses TRBV5-1 with TRBJ2-2; tentatively, D is TRBD1 (6 bases). The V and J ends lost 6 bases and 5 bases respectively, with 23 bases between them. The CDR3 consists of 17 residues. Germline V CDR1 and CDR2: SGHRS, YFSETQ. The CDR3 sequence: CASTRFEGVGGTGELFF. The CDR3, as DNA: TGCGCCAGCACGCGGTTTGAGGGGGTCGGTGGAACCGGGGAGCTGTTTTTT.

This clone was counted a single time. The chain combines TRBV28 with TRBJ2-7; TRBD2 might be the D (7 bases). The CDR3 is 14 residues long. The germline V and J ends were trimmed by 2 bases and 6 bases, with 14 bases remaining between them. Germline CDR1 and CDR2: MDHEN and SYDVKM. The CDR3 DNA sequence: TGTGCCAGCAGTTTACCGGGGGGCGGTTTCGAGCAGTACTTC. Amino acids: CASSLPGGGFEQYF.

V usage is TRBV27 and J usage is TRBJ1-2; 8 nucleotides agree with TRBD1. J lost 4 bases, V lost 4 bases, and 5 bases had no gene match. CDR3 length: 14 residues. The germline CDR1 and CDR2 sequences are MNHEY and SMNVEV (reference sequence). CDR3 region: CASSSRGRSYGYTF. CDR3 sequence (DNA): TGTGCCAGCAGTTCCAGGGGGCGCAGCTATGGCTACACCTTC.

This CDR3 reads CASSGRTGDYEQYF. Here the CDR3 DNA reads TGTGCCAGTAGTGGGCGGACAGGGGACTACGAGCAGTACTTC. This rearrangement joins TRBV19 to TRBJ2-7, with 9 bases that match TRBD1. The V gene's germline CDR1 is LNHDA and CDR2 SQIVND (reference sequence). Losses at the gene ends were 5 bases for V and 3 bases for J; bases not matched to a gene: 5. The CDR3 consists of 14 residues.

The CDR3 loop is CVAARNDGYTF. The CDR3 nucleotides read TGTGTCGCAGCTAGAAACGATGGCTACACCTTC. The genes are TRBV28 and TRBJ1-2, with D hard to call. This CDR3 is built from 11 residues. Germline V gene data show CDR1 as MDHEN and CDR2 as SYDVKM.

The V gene is TRBV7-2, the J gene TRBJ1-6; D gene ambiguous. V was clipped by 6 bases and J by 9 bases, with 12 bases between them. The CDR3 loop spans 13 amino acids. Per the germline V gene, CDR1 is SGHTA and CDR2 is FQGNSA. CDR3 in amino acids: CASRVSPSSPLHF. Here the CDR3 DNA reads TGTGCCAGCAGAGTCAGTCCTAGTTCACCCCTCCACTTT.

V and J are TRBV4-2 and TRBJ1-3, with D perhaps TRBD1 (6 bases). Per the germline V gene, CDR1 is LGHNA and CDR2 is YNFKEQ. The V gene lost 1 base and the J gene lost 0 bases, with 10 bases spanning the gap. The CDR3 consists of 16 residues. CDR3 DNA: TGTGCCAGCAGCCAAGTTGACAGGCGCTCTGGAAACACCATATATTTT. Protein product: CASSQVDRRSGNTIYF.

This sequence joins TRBV7-2 and TRBJ1-3; D is undetermined. Trimming took off 3 bases at V and 4 bases at J, with 10 bases between the two ends. The CDR3 contains 14 residues. Per the germline V gene, CDR1 is SGHTA and CDR2 is FQGNSA. CDR3 in DNA: TGTGCCAGCAGCTTCCCAGGCAGGGGAAACACCATATATTTT. It translates to CASSFPGRGNTIYF. Drawing the rest from reference TRBV7-2 and TRBJ1-3, the complete variable domain is GAGVSQSPSNKVTEKGKDVELRCDPISGHTALYWYRQSLGQGLEFLIYFQGNSAPDKSGLPSDRFSAERTGGSVSTLTIQRTQQEDSAVYLCASSFPGRGNTIYFGEGSWLTVV.

This chain links TRBV2 with TRBJ2-5; perhaps TRBD1 as D (5 bases). Trimming took 3 bases from V and 2 from J, leaving 10 bases between them. Per the germline V gene, CDR1 is SNHLY and CDR2 is FYNNEI. The CDR3 is 14 residues long. The CDR3 bases are TGTGCCAGCAGTGACAGGGCCTTACAAGAGACCCAGTACTTC. Translation: CASSDRALQETQYF. Together with reference TRBV2 and TRBJ2-5, the CDR3 gives the full variable domain: EPEVTQTPSHQVTQMGQEVILRCVPISNHLYFYWYRQILGQKVEFLVSFYNNEISEKSEIFDDQFSVERPDGSNFTLKIRSTKLEDSAMYFCASSDRALQETQYFGPGTRLLVL.

The V call is TRBV29-1, the J call TRBJ1-2; 11 bases align to TRBD1. The CDR3 spans 14 residues. V lost 2 bases to trimming and J lost 3 bases; unmatched junction nucleotides: 2. The germline V gene encodes CDR1 SQVTM and CDR2 ANQGSEA. The CDR3 spells CSVEQGQGDYGYTF. CDR3 DNA sequence: TGCAGCGTTGAACAGGGACAGGGGGACTATGGCTACACCTTC.